This is a list of T cell receptor beta chains from one sample in a study of CD8 T cells in ankylosing spondylitis. MiXCR, run by TCRdb on the 5' RACE reads, gives a single entry per CDR3 protein. The sample carries approximately 150,000 distinct CDR3 sequences, 9.8% recorded once. The sequencing input was blood, either unsorted or a sorted T cell fraction (not recorded which). Every receptor here comes from a female donor with ankylosing spondylitis or in good health (not recorded which). The CDR3 runs from the conserved cysteine through the conserved F or W. D genes are given only for firm matches. Some rows mark clone size as missing; the rest say once, few, many or name a class of expanded clone.

J	D	V	size	CDR3	DNA
TRBJ2-7	-	TRBV6-2/TRBV6-3	-	CASSFGSRSSYEQYF	TGTGCCAGCAGTTTTGGCTCCAGGAGCTCCTACGAGCAGTACTTC
TRBJ2-7	-	TRBV21-1	many	CASSKNRRKGTYEQYF	TGTGCCAGCAGCAAGAATAGGAGAAAGGGCACCTACGAGCAGTACTTC
TRBJ2-1	-	TRBV9	-	CASSVDGPNEQFF	TGTGCCAGCAGCGTAGATGGACCCAATGAGCAGTTCTTC
TRBJ2-1	-	TRBV28	many	CASSTIHEQFF	TGTGCCAGCAGTACCATCCATGAGCAGTTCTTC
TRBJ2-7	-	TRBV7-2	-	CASSMTEDYEQYF	TGTGCCAGCAGCATGACAGAAGACTACGAGCAGTACTTC
TRBJ2-2	TRBD1	TRBV7-2	few	CASSLDRGRGTGELFF	TGTGCCAGCAGCTTGGACAGGGGGCGCGGAACCGGGGAGCTGTTTTTT
TRBJ2-3	-	TRBV10-1	-	CASSDVGGTDTQYF	TGCGCCAGCAGTGATGTAGGGGGCACAGATACGCAGTATTTT
TRBJ2-3	-	TRBV7-2	few	CASSPDSTDTQYF	TGTGCCAGCAGCCCAGATAGCACAGATACGCAGTATTTT
TRBJ2-2	-	TRBV9	few	CASREGNTGELFF	TGTGCCAGCAGGGAGGGGAACACCGGGGAGCTGTTTTTT
TRBJ2-7	TRBD1	TRBV27	few	CASSLGAGGNEQYF	TGTGCCAGCAGTTTAGGGGCAGGGGGCAACGAGCAGTACTTC
TRBJ1-2	-	TRBV12-3/TRBV12-4	-	CASNRSPDGYTF	TGTGCCAGCAACCGATCACCGGATGGCTACACCTTC
TRBJ2-2	-	TRBV7-9	many	CASSFKFPGELFF	TGTGCCAGCAGCTTTAAGTTCCCCGGGGAGCTGTTTTTT
TRBJ2-3	-	TRBV27	few	CASRTPEGQYF	TGTGCCAGTCGGACGCCGGAGGGGCAGTATTTT
TRBJ2-2	-	TRBV6-6	-	CATRLVNTGELFF	TGTGCCACTAGACTAGTGAACACCGGGGAGCTGTTTTTT
TRBJ2-7	-	TRBV5-4	-	CASSLGAAEYYEQYF	TGTGCCAGCAGCTTGGGGGCGGCTGAATACTACGAGCAGTACTTC
TRBJ2-1	-	TRBV6-5	-	CASSYSRGGEQFF	TGTGCCAGCAGTTACTCGCGGGGAGGAGAGCAGTTCTTC
TRBJ2-7	-	TRBV27	few	CASSFGRKQYF	TGTGCCAGCAGTTTCGGCAGGAAGCAGTACTTC
TRBJ1-6	-	TRBV12-3/TRBV12-4	many	CASSNRNSPLHF	TGTGCCAGCAGCAACAGGAATTCACCCCTCCACTTT
TRBJ1-1	-	TRBV5-6	-	CASFNRRMNTEAFF	TGTGCCAGCTTCAATCGTCGGATGAACACTGAAGCTTTCTTT
TRBJ1-5	TRBD1	TRBV7-2	-	CASSLVGTDNQPQHF	TGTGCCAGCAGCTTGGTCGGGACAGACAATCAGCCCCAGCATTTT
TRBJ1-5	-	TRBV27	-	CASSLVGPAEMDNQPQHF	TGTGCCAGCAGTTTGGTTGGCCCCGCTGAAATGGACAATCAGCCCCAGCATTTT
TRBJ2-3	TRBD2	TRBV7-2	few	CASSLGTSGRNTQYF	TGTGCCAGCAGCTTGGGGACTAGCGGGAGGAATACGCAGTATTTT
TRBJ1-2	TRBD1	TRBV6-5	-	CASSYVNRGGGYTF	TGTGCCAGCAGTTACGTGAACAGGGGAGGGGGCTACACCTTC
TRBJ2-1	-	TRBV7-3	few	CASSLHAGRGAYNEQFF	TGTGCCAGCAGCTTACATGCCGGGAGAGGCGCCTACAATGAGCAGTTCTTC
TRBJ1-1	-	TRBV7-8	many	CASSLEGLGTEAFF	TGTGCCAGCAGCTTAGAGGGCCTTGGGACTGAAGCTTTCTTT
TRBJ2-4	-	TRBV5-1	many	CASSKDQNIQYF	TGCGCCAGCAGCAAGGACCAAAACATTCAGTACTTC
TRBJ1-5	TRBD1	TRBV7-8	-	CASRADRGSNQPQHF	TGTGCCAGCAGAGCGGACAGGGGTTCGAATCAGCCCCAGCATTTT
TRBJ2-4	TRBD1	TRBV28	few	CASSFPGQGGKNIQYF	TGTGCCAGCAGTTTTCCGGGACAGGGGGGCAAAAACATTCAGTACTTC
TRBJ2-7	TRBD2	TRBV15	-	CATSIQSLAGPYEQYF	TGTGCCACCAGCATCCAGAGCCTAGCGGGTCCCTACGAGCAGTACTTC
TRBJ2-3	-	TRBV24-1	-	CATSDPRGEGTQYF	TGTGCCACCAGTGACCCCCGGGGTGAGGGGACGCAGTATTTT
TRBJ2-1	TRBD1	TRBV9	-	CASSGQGTDEQFF	TGTGCCAGCAGCGGACAGGGAACCGATGAGCAGTTCTTC
TRBJ1-2	-	TRBV9	-	CASSVAGGDTGGYTF	TGTGCCAGCAGCGTCGCGGGGGGGGATACAGGTGGCTACACCTTC